Presented here are 3 T cell receptor beta chains from one specimen sequenced in a study of blood T cell repertoires in COVID-19. The assay was immunoSEQ multiplex PCR, and TCRdb's table has in-frame clones only and misses some. The profile shows more than 95,000 clones, around 85% of them singletons. The specimen was peripheral blood. The receptor source for this set is a woman of 80 years or more with active or convalescent COVID-19.

V usage is TRBV28 and J usage is TRBJ1-5, with D perhaps matching TRBD1 (5 bases). The CDR3 contains 12 residues. The germline V and J ends were trimmed by 7 bases and 2 bases, with 6 bases remaining between them. Germline CDR1 MDHEN, CDR2 SYDVKM. This chain's CDR3 is CASKGGNQPQHF. Written as DNA, the CDR3 is TGTGCCAGCAAAGGGGGCAATCAGCCCCAGCATTTT.

The chain uses TRBV30 and TRBJ1-2; no firm D call. Germline CDR1 GTSNPN, CDR2 SVGIG (reference sequence). CDR3 length equals 15 residues. V lost 0 bases and J lost 0, with 11 bases in between. The CDR3 here is CAWSVREGTNYGYTF. The CDR3 nucleotides are TGTGCCTGGAGTGTACGTGAGGGAACTAACTATGGCTACACCTTC.

This clone was seen a handful of times. The chain combines TRBV5-8 with TRBJ2-7; 8 bases agree with TRBD1. The CDR3 extends over 13 amino acids. CDR1 is SGHTS, CDR2 YDEGEE, per germline. With 5 bases clipped from V and 4 bases from J, the junction kept 5 bases outside the gene matches. The CDR3 coding sequence is TGTGCCAGCAGGAGGCAGGGGGCGTACGAGCAGTACTTC. Translating gives CASRRQGAYEQYF.